A single sample is the source of the 17 T cell receptor beta chains below, sequenced in a study of blood T cell repertoires in COVID-19. The data were produced by immunoSEQ multiplex PCR, yet TCRdb's version contains in-frame clones alone and is incomplete. The sample has approximately 97,000 clones; approximately 91% are singletons. Sequencing was carried out using peripheral blood. The receptors shown here come from a man younger than 35 with acute or convalescent COVID-19.

The chain combines TRBV29-1 with TRBJ2-7; D may be TRBD2 (5 bases). V shed 0 bases and J shed 9 bases, with 12 bases lying between them. In germline, CDR1 is SQVTM, CDR2 ANQGSEA. This CDR3 has 12 residues. The CDR3 loop reads CSVEDQRMGQYF. CDR3 nucleotides: TGCAGCGTTGAAGATCAGCGGATGGGGCAGTACTTC.

The chain couples TRBV7-7 to TRBJ2-7; TRBD2 matches 7 bases. This CDR3 comprises 13 residues. Losses at the gene ends were 1 base for V and 6 bases for J; bases not matched to a gene: 3. From germline, CDR1 is SSHAT and CDR2 FNYEAQ (reference sequence). DNA of the CDR3: TGTGCCAGCAGCTTAGACCTAGCGGCCGAGCAGTACTTC. This encodes CASSLDLAAEQYF. The full variable domain, its missing parts supplied by reference TRBV7-7 and TRBJ2-7, is GAGVSQSPRYKVTKRGQDVTLRCDPISSHATLYWYQQALGQGPEFLTYFNYEAQPDKSGLPSDRFSAERPEGSISTLTIQRTEQRDSAMYRCASSLDLAAEQYFGPGTRLTVT.

This clone was detected once. The CDR3 spells CASSLRVSGPAEAFF. The CDR3 DNA reads as TGTGCCAGCAGCCTTAGAGTCTCAGGGCCGGCTGAAGCTTTCTTT. V gene TRBV11-2 combines with J gene TRBJ1-1; D perhaps matches TRBD1 (5 bases). CDR1 SGHAT and CDR2 FQNNGV come from the germline V gene. V lost 5 bases and J lost 6, with 19 bases in between. CDR3 length equals 15 residues.

The CDR3 region has the DNA TGCGCCAGCAGCCCGAGTCCTAGCGGGAGGGCTGCCGAGCAGTACTTC. This gives the protein CASSPSPSGRAAEQYF. The chain links TRBV5-1 to TRBJ2-7, with TRBD2 matching 12 bases. This CDR3 spans 16 amino acids. CDR1 and CDR2 (germline): SGHRS, YFSETQ. J gave up 6 bases and V 4 bases, and 11 bases lay outside the gene matches.

The rearrangement links TRBV19 to TRBJ1-4; D unclear. The CDR3 has 15 amino acids. Germline V lookup: CDR1 LNHDA, CDR2 SQIVND (reference sequence). Deletions cut 5 bases from V and 5 bases from J, with 15 bases between. CDR3 loop: CASSPWGGLNEKLFF. CDR3 nucleotide sequence: TGTGCCAGTAGTCCCTGGGGAGGGCTAAATGAAAAACTGTTTTTT.

V usage is TRBV6-5 and J usage is TRBJ2-1, with 8 bases lining up with TRBD2. Unmatched junction bases numbered 3, after V lost 2 bases and J lost 6 bases. The CDR3 has 14 residues. Germline loops: CDR1 MNHEY, CDR2 SVGAGI. The chain's CDR3 is CASSYRGGVNEQFF. In nucleotides, the CDR3 is TGTGCCAGCAGTTACCGGGGGGGGGTCAATGAGCAGTTCTTC.

V gene TRBV10-3 combines with J gene TRBJ1-5; 7 bases line up with TRBD1. This CDR3 has 18 residues. Germline assignment: CDR1 ENHRY and CDR2 SYGVKD. V was pared by 3 bases and J by 3 bases, with 14 bases of the junction left unmatched. The CDR3 nucleotides are TGTGCCATCAGTGACTTATTCGACAGGGTAAAAAACAATCAGCCCCAGCATTTT. Amino acid sequence: CAISDLFDRVKNNQPQHF.

This rearrangement joins TRBV5-1 to TRBJ1-4; the D gene is possibly TRBD1 (6 bases). V lost 4 bases and J 5 bases, leaving 12 bases between the germline ends. The CDR3 contains 14 residues. Germline CDR1 and CDR2: SGHRS and YFSETQ. CDR3 sequence (DNA): TGCGCCAGCAGCCCCGGGACAAAGAATGAAAAACTGTTTTTT. As protein: CASSPGTKNEKLFF.

The chain uses TRBV11-2 and TRBJ1-2; possibly TRBD1 for D (6 bases). Germline V CDR1 and CDR2: SGHAT, FQNNGV. The ends were cut back, 3 bases at V and 7 bases at J, with 15 bases in the middle. CDR3 size: 14 residues. The CDR3 DNA reads as TGTGCCAGCAGCTTGAGGCAGGGGTTGTTTGGCTACACCTTC. This gives the protein CASSLRQGLFGYTF.

The chain recombines TRBV7-2 with TRBJ2-1, with D possibly matching TRBD2 (6 bases). This CDR3 region has 13 residues. Germline values: CDR1 SGHTA, CDR2 FQGNSA. The V end was cut by 5 bases, the J end by 15 bases, with 20 bases between. CDR3 residues: CASSGTGDFGSFF. The CDR3 coding sequence is TGTGCCAGCAGCGGAACGGGAGACTTCGGTTCGTTCTTC.

The V call is TRBV6-5, the J call TRBJ2-3, with 8 bases that match TRBD1. Germline CDR1 reads MNHEY; CDR2 reads SVGAGI. With V trimmed by 8 bases and J by 1 base, 2 bases remained unmatched. This CDR3 has 13 amino acids. CDR3 sequence (DNA): TGTGCCAGCTCACAGGGGGGCACAGATACGCAGTATTTT. The encoded protein is CASSQGGTDTQYF.

The rearrangement joins TRBV24-1 to TRBJ2-1; 8 bases agree with TRBD2. Germline V gives CDR1 KGHDR, CDR2 SFDVKD. V was pared by 2 bases and J by 6 bases, with 2 bases of the junction left unmatched. This CDR3 spans 14 amino acids. CDR3 in amino acids: CATSDSGLVNEQFF. CDR3 sequence (DNA): TGTGCCACCAGTGATTCGGGACTAGTCAATGAGCAGTTCTTC.

The chain uses TRBV4-1 and TRBJ2-1, with 12 bases lining up with TRBD2. The CDR3 spans 19 residues. Germline CDR1 is MGHRA and CDR2 is YSYEKL. Trimming removed 7 bases from V and 6 bases from J; junction bases left unmatched: 19. In DNA form, the CDR3 reads TGCGCCAGCAAATTCTCGACTAGCGGGAGAATAGGTATAGGCAATGAGCAGTTCTTC. Translating it yields CASKFSTSGRIGIGNEQFF.

The V gene is TRBV5-1, the J gene TRBJ1-2; TRBD1 aligns across 7 bases. The ends lost 0 bases at V and 9 bases at J; junction bases unmatched: 8. Germline V CDR1 and CDR2: SGHRS, YFSETQ. This CDR3 has 14 residues. The CDR3 region is CASSLGDSRHSYTF. CDR3 nucleotides: TGCGCCAGCAGCTTGGGGGACAGCAGACATAGCTACACCTTC.

V and J are TRBV19 and TRBJ1-4; TRBD1 aligns across 9 bases. Germline V gene data show CDR1 as LNHDA and CDR2 as SQIVND (reference sequence). The CDR3 is 15 amino acids. J was trimmed by 8 bases and V by 5 bases; bases with no gene match: 9. The CDR3: CASSGPGQGREKLFF. CDR3 sequence (DNA): TGTGCCAGTAGTGGCCCGGGACAGGGAAGGGAAAAACTGTTTTTT.

The chain is built from TRBV3-1 (or the pseudogene TRBV3-2) and TRBJ2-7; D call uncertain. With 6 bases removed from V and 0 bases from J, the gap between germline ends came to 12 bases. Germline values: CDR1 LGHDT, CDR2 YNNKEL (reference sequence). The CDR3 totals 14 residues. CDR3 in DNA: TGTGCCAGCAGACGCGACATATTCTCCTACGAGCAGTACTTC. It codes for CASRRDIFSYEQYF.

This chain links TRBV5-1 with TRBJ2-5; no reliable D call. This CDR3 comprises 15 residues. Germline CDR1 and CDR2: SGHRS and YFSETQ. V was trimmed by 0 bases and J by 4 bases, leaving 13 bases between them. The CDR3 reads CASSLAGQDRETQYF. CDR3 DNA: TGCGCCAGCAGCTTGGCCGGTCAAGATAGAGAGACCCAGTACTTC.